Following are 26 T cell receptor beta chains from one sample sequenced in a study of cytotoxic CD8 clonotypes in ibrutinib-treated CLL. Repertoires were generated with immunoSEQ multiplex PCR, while TCRdb's copy carries only in-frame clones and drops some. Of some 200,000 clones detected, nearly 80% appear once; the ten largest clones hold roughly 10%. The specimen was PBMCs, collected after 12 months of ibrutinib treatment. The receptors originated from a human donor with chronic lymphocytic leukemia.

The gene calls are TRBV11-3 and TRBJ2-7, with D perhaps matching TRBD1 or TRBD2 (6 bases each). The V gene lost 4 bases and the J gene lost 5 bases, with 12 bases spanning the gap. The CDR3 contains 13 residues. CDR1 is SGHNT and CDR2 is YENEEA in the germline V gene. CDR3 loop: CASSSPGADEQYF. The DNA for the CDR3 is TGTGCCAGCAGCTCCCCGGGGGCAGACGAGCAGTACTTC.

The chain uses TRBV30 and TRBJ1-1, with D tentatively TRBD1 (5 bases). The V and J ends lost 8 bases and 2 bases respectively, with 21 bases between them. The germline CDR1 and CDR2 sequences are GTSNPN and SVGIG (reference sequence). The CDR3 totals 15 residues. The CDR3 here is CAQKSGTAINTEAFF. The CDR3, as DNA: TGTGCCCAGAAATCCGGGACGGCCATTAACACTGAAGCTTTCTTT.

The chain links TRBV29-1 to TRBJ2-1, with 8 bases aligning to TRBD1. This CDR3 has 13 residues. Germline CDR1 reads SQVTM; CDR2 reads ANQGSEA. The V segment lost 7 bases and the J segment 5 bases; nucleotides outside the gene matches: 7. This CDR3 reads CSGGQGGHNEQFF. CDR3 coding DNA: TGCAGCGGCGGACAGGGAGGCCACAATGAGCAGTTCTTC.

The V and J genes are TRBV5-1 and TRBJ2-5, with TRBD2 matching 8 bases. V was pared by 0 bases and J by 0 bases, with 4 bases of the junction left unmatched. Per the germline V gene, CDR1 is SGHRS and CDR2 is YFSETQ. The length of the CDR3 is 16 residues. The CDR3 DNA reads TGCGCCAGCAGCTTGGCTTTTAGCGGGAACCAAGAGACCCAGTACTTC. It yields the protein CASSLAFSGNQETQYF.

The genes are TRBV6-5 and TRBJ2-7; the D gene could be TRBD1 or TRBD2 (6 bases each). V shed 6 bases and J shed 4 bases, with 16 bases lying between them. Germline V gene data show CDR1 as MNHEY and CDR2 as SVGAGI. The CDR3 is 14 residues long. Here the CDR3 DNA reads TGTGCCAGCAGCCCGGAGGAGGGGGTGTACGAGCAGTACTTC. The encoded protein is CASSPEEGVYEQYF.

In DNA, the CDR3 is TGTGCCAGCAGCGCCCCAACCTACGAGCAGTACTTC. Translating it yields CASSAPTYEQYF. This sequence joins TRBV21-1 and TRBJ2-7. TRBV21-1 is a pseudogene segment. The CDR3 has 12 amino acids.

This chain links TRBV2 with TRBJ2-1; possible D gene TRBD2, 6 bases. The V end lost 4 bases, the J end lost 10 bases, and 14 bases lay between the germline ends. CDR1 and CDR2 from the germline V gene are SNHLY and FYNNEI. CDR3 size: 13 residues. This CDR3 reads CASSGRGRSEQFF. The CDR3 region has the DNA TGTGCCAGCAGTGGGCGGGGCAGGTCCGAGCAGTTCTTC.

This rearrangement joins TRBV9 to TRBJ1-1, with D maybe TRBD1 (5 bases). This CDR3 has 16 amino acids. Between the trimmed V and J ends, which lost 4 bases and 1 base, there was a span of 17 bases. The V gene's germline CDR1 is SGDLS and CDR2 YYNGEE. The CDR3 loop reads CASSSRSGFGNTEAFF. The CDR3 DNA reads TGTGCCAGCAGCTCCCGATCAGGGTTCGGGAACACTGAAGCTTTCTTT.

J is TRBJ1-4 and V is TRBV11-2; 9 bases agree with TRBD1. Per the germline V gene, CDR1 is SGHAT and CDR2 is FQNNGV. V shed 5 bases and J 2 bases; nucleotides not matched to a gene: 6. The CDR3 covers 16 residues. The CDR3 region has the DNA TGTGCCAGCAGCATCAGACAGGGGGGGACTAATGAAAAACTGTTTTTT. This translates into CASSIRQGGTNEKLFF.

The chain links TRBV6-5 to TRBJ1-2, with D perhaps TRBD1 (5 bases). Between the trimmed V and J ends, which lost 5 bases and 3 bases, there was a span of 10 bases. CDR3 length: 13 amino acids. Germline CDR1 MNHEY, CDR2 SVGAGI. CDR3 in amino acids: CASSEVGHYGYTF. As DNA, the CDR3 is TGTGCCAGCAGTGAAGTGGGACACTATGGCTACACCTTC.

CDR3 sequence reads: CASSRQEIYGYTF. The CDR3 bases are TGTGCCAGCAGCCGACAGGAGATCTATGGCTACACCTTC. The rearrangement links TRBV13 to TRBJ1-2; D is possibly TRBD1 (6 bases). Germline assignment: CDR1 PRHDT and CDR2 FYEKMQ (reference sequence). The ends were cut back, 5 bases at V and 4 bases at J, with 11 bases in the middle. The CDR3 runs to 13 residues.

V usage is TRBV6-5 and J usage is TRBJ2-7; 8 nucleotides match TRBD2. J was trimmed by 3 bases and V by 5 bases; bases with no gene match: 0. This CDR3 region has 12 residues. CDR1 is MNHEY and CDR2 is SVGAGI in the germline V gene. CDR3 sequence (DNA): TGTGCCAGCAGTAGCGGGGGCTACGAGCAGTACTTC. Residues: CASSSGGYEQYF.

The V gene is TRBV7-9, the J gene TRBJ2-6; D might be TRBD1 (6 bases). This CDR3 region has 14 residues. Per the germline V gene, CDR1 is SEHNR and CDR2 is FQNEAQ (reference sequence). Trimming took off 4 bases at V and 9 bases at J, with 13 bases between the two ends. The CDR3 nucleotides are TGTGCCAGCAGCTACCTACAGGGTGGCAACGTCCTGACTTTC. It translates to CASSYLQGGNVLTF.

V is TRBV6-1 and J is TRBJ2-2; 7 positions agree with TRBD1. Looked up from germline, CDR1 is MNHNS and CDR2 is SASEGT. V shed 6 bases, J shed 7 bases, and the junction held 11 bases outside the gene matches. The CDR3 has 15 residues. The CDR3 spells CASRNDRELGGELFF. The CDR3 nucleotides are TGTGCCAGCAGGAACGACAGGGAATTGGGCGGGGAGCTGTTTTTT.

The rearrangement joins TRBV27 to TRBJ2-7; TRBD1 matches 11 bases. CDR3 size: 14 residues. Trimming removed 6 bases from V and 4 bases from J; junction bases left unmatched: 5. The V gene's germline CDR1 is MNHEY and CDR2 SMNVEV (reference sequence). CDR3 protein: CASSWGTGGYEQYF. CDR3 nucleotide sequence: TGTGCCAGCAGCTGGGGGACAGGGGGATACGAGCAGTACTTC.

The CDR3 bases are TGTGCCAGCAGTCCCCGGGACAGAGAGACCCAGTACTTC. It codes for CASSPRDRETQYF. The chain carries TRBV27 and TRBJ2-5, with 7 bases fitting TRBD1. CDR1 is MNHEY and CDR2 is SMNVEV in the germline V gene (reference sequence). The trim removed 5 bases at V and 4 bases at J, leaving 4 bases unmatched. This CDR3 region has 13 residues.

This clone was detected a few times. This sequence joins TRBV10-3 and TRBJ1-3; D uncertain. This CDR3 has 14 amino acids. V was cut by 1 base and J by 0 bases, with 4 bases left in between. Per the germline V gene, CDR1 is ENHRY and CDR2 is SYGVKD. CDR3 residues: CAISELGSGNTIYF. The CDR3 DNA is TGTGCCATCAGTGAGTTGGGCTCTGGAAACACCATATATTTT.

The chain has TRBV5-5 and TRBJ1-1, with D unclear. The CDR3 consists of 12 residues. CDR1 SGHKS and CDR2 YYEKEE come from the germline V gene (reference sequence). Trimming shortened V by 6 bases and J by 4 bases, and 10 bases separated the two germline ends. The CDR3: CASNWMSTEAFF. Written as DNA, the CDR3 is TGTGCCAGCAATTGGATGTCCACTGAAGCTTTCTTT.

V usage is TRBV18 and J usage is TRBJ2-1; D not certain. Germline V gives CDR1 KGHSH, CDR2 LQKENI. The CDR3 has 13 amino acids. The ends were cut back, 2 bases at V and 10 bases at J, with 12 bases in the middle. This chain's CDR3 is CASSPSARGEQFF. In nucleotides, the CDR3 is TGTGCCAGCTCACCATCGGCCCGAGGCGAGCAGTTCTTC.

This rearrangement joins TRBV5-6 to TRBJ1-5; tentatively, D is TRBD1 (6 bases). V dropped 4 bases and J dropped 5 bases, with 13 bases sitting between them. This CDR3 contains 14 residues. The V gene's germline CDR1 is SGHDT and CDR2 YYEEEE. CDR3 region: CASSRRGVHQPQHF. CDR3 nucleotide sequence: TGTGCCAGCAGCAGGAGGGGGGTACATCAGCCCCAGCATTTT.

Only a few counts were recorded for this clone. At the DNA level, this CDR3 is encoded by other sequences in the same sample as well. The V call is TRBV5-4, the J call TRBJ1-2, with TRBD1 as a possible D gene (5 bases). Germline V CDR1 and CDR2: SGHNT, YYREEE (reference sequence). The V and J ends lost 4 bases and 5 bases respectively, with 9 bases between them. The CDR3 covers 12 residues. CDR3 nucleotide sequence: TGTGCCAGCAGCCCCGACAGTTATGGCTACACCTTC. Amino acid sequence: CASSPDSYGYTF.

This clone has just a few counts. The gene calls are TRBV18 and TRBJ1-2; TRBD1 agrees at 7 bases. Germline CDR1 KGHSH, CDR2 LQKENI. The CDR3 spans 14 residues. V lost 2 bases and J lost 7; bases outside the gene matches: 7. CDR3 sequence: CASSPDRDTGGYTF. CDR3 coding DNA: TGTGCCAGCTCACCAGACAGGGATACGGGTGGCTACACCTTC.

The chain is built from TRBV28 and TRBJ2-3; D is uncertain. Trimming removed 3 bases at V and 0 bases at J, with 10 bases between. Per the germline V gene, CDR1 is MDHEN and CDR2 is SYDVKM. This CDR3 is built from 15 residues. The DNA of the CDR3 is TGTGCCAGCAGTTTGGGGATGGCTAGCACAGATACGCAGTATTTT. Encoded protein: CASSLGMASTDTQYF.

The rearrangement uses TRBV2 and TRBJ2-5; the D gene is possibly TRBD1 (5 bases). Germline CDR1 and CDR2: SNHLY and FYNNEI. The CDR3 sequence is 14 residues long. Trimming left V 3 bases short and J 2 bases short, with 10 bases between. The CDR3 region is CASSDPDTQETQYF. In DNA, the CDR3 is TGTGCCAGCAGTGACCCGGACACACAAGAGACCCAGTACTTC.

This clone was seen a single time. The chain uses TRBV5-1 and TRBJ1-2; 7 bases line up with TRBD1. Germline trimming cut 3 bases from V and 3 bases from J; bases unmatched to any gene: 2. CDR3 length equals 13 residues. Germline values: CDR1 SGHRS, CDR2 YFSETQ. The CDR3 DNA reads as TGCGCCAGCAGCTCGGGGACAGACTATGGCTACACCTTC. Protein product: CASSSGTDYGYTF.

The J gene is TRBJ2-7, the V gene TRBV5-4; D not resolved. The germline V gene encodes CDR1 SGHNT and CDR2 YYREEE (reference sequence). The CDR3 consists of 13 residues. With 4 bases removed from V and 2 bases from J, the gap between germline ends came to 10 bases. The CDR3 region is CASSEGQTYEQYF. The CDR3 DNA follows: TGTGCCAGCAGCGAAGGTCAGACCTACGAGCAGTACTTC.